This is a list of T cell receptor beta chains from one sample in a study of T cells after yellow fever vaccination. Via MiXCR, TCRdb re-called the 5' RACE reads, giving one row per CDR3 protein. The sample contains a few hundred thousand distinct CDR3 sequences, 6.5% to 8.5% of which appear only once. The sample in question was CD4+ T cells sorted from PBMCs, obtained 15 days after the yellow fever booster vaccination. All receptors derive from a man aged 25-45 years who received the YFV17D yellow fever vaccine. The CDR3 runs from the conserved cysteine through the conserved F or W. The D gene is left open where the match is weak. Size is omitted from some rows. Given values are once, few, many or a class for expanded clones.

size	V	D	J	CDR3	DNA
few	TRBV25-1	.	TRBJ2-7	CASSLLGNDEQYF	TGTGCCAGCAGTTTACTAGGGAATGACGAGCAGTACTTC
many	TRBV6-2/TRBV6-3	.	TRBJ2-1	CASSLGSVQFF	TGTGCCAGCAGTTTGGGTAGTGTGCAGTTCTTC
.	TRBV6-2/TRBV6-3	TRBD1	TRBJ2-3	CASRQGQSTTDTQYF	TGTGCCAGCAGACAGGGACAGAGCACCACAGATACGCAGTATTTT
few	TRBV7-2	TRBD1	TRBJ2-7	CASRKSGTGGNEQYF	TGTGCCAGCAGGAAATCCGGGACAGGGGGGAACGAGCAGTACTTC
few	TRBV12-3/TRBV12-4	.	TRBJ1-2	CASSSGVWGYTF	TGTGCCAGCAGCTCAGGAGTGTGGGGCTACACCTTC
.	TRBV3-1	.	TRBJ2-1	CASSQDLGGTYNEQFF	TGTGCCAGCAGCCAAGATCTCGGCGGGACCTACAATGAGCAGTTCTTC
.	TRBV29-1	.	TRBJ2-6	CSVEAGPSRGANVLAF	TGCAGCGTTGAAGCAGGCCCCTCTCGAGGGGCCAACGTCCTGGCTTTC
few	TRBV29-1	.	TRBJ1-1	CSVASTVINTEAFF	TGCAGCGTGGCGTCGACAGTCATCAACACTGAAGCTTTCTTT
many	TRBV7-8	TRBD2	TRBJ2-1	CASSLTSGRRSEQFF	TGTGCCAGCAGCCTCACTAGCGGGAGGCGGAGTGAGCAGTTCTTC
many	TRBV5-1	.	TRBJ2-3	CASSLGRDTTDTQYF	TGCGCCAGCAGCTTGGGTCGGGATACCACAGATACGCAGTATTTT
few	TRBV24-1	TRBD1	TRBJ2-7	CATSATGTGDPYEQYF	TGTGCCACCAGTGCAACCGGGACAGGGGATCCTTACGAGCAGTACTTC
.	TRBV18	.	TRBJ2-7	CASSPPRINYEQYF	TGTGCCAGCTCACCACCCCGGATTAACTACGAGCAGTACTTC
few	TRBV29-1	.	TRBJ2-7	CSVGRDTYEQYF	TGCAGCGTTGGGAGGGACACCTACGAGCAGTACTTC
many	TRBV15	.	TRBJ1-3	CATSRDVSGNTIYF	TGTGCCACCAGCAGAGATGTGTCTGGAAACACCATATATTTT
.	TRBV5-5	.	TRBJ2-1	CASSLISGYNEQFF	TGTGCCAGCAGCTTAATTAGCGGATACAATGAGCAGTTCTTC
many	TRBV15	.	TRBJ1-1	CATSRETGEAFF	TGTGCCACCAGCAGAGAAACCGGTGAAGCTTTCTTT
many	TRBV7-9	TRBD2	TRBJ2-7	CASSATSGSYEQYF	TGTGCCAGCAGCGCAACTAGCGGGAGCTACGAGCAGTACTTC
.	TRBV6-1	TRBD1	TRBJ1-2	CASSRATGALGGYTF	TGTGCCAGCAGTCGAGCGACAGGGGCCCTTGGGGGCTACACCTTC
few	TRBV6-1	TRBD2	TRBJ2-7	CASTRDLTSGKYEQYF	TGTGCCAGCACTAGAGACCTGACTAGCGGGAAATACGAGCAGTACTTC
.	TRBV5-1	TRBD1	TRBJ2-2	CASRAPGGASTGELFF	TGCGCCAGCAGAGCCCCAGGGGGCGCGAGCACCGGGGAGCTGTTTTTT
few	TRBV10-1	TRBD2	TRBJ2-1	CASSLAGGPREQFF	TGCGCCAGCAGTCTAGCGGGAGGGCCACGAGAGCAGTTCTTC
.	TRBV5-1	.	TRBJ2-4	CASSLEVGNLAKNIQYF	TGCGCCAGCAGCTTGGAAGTGGGTAACCTAGCCAAAAACATTCAGTACTTC
few	TRBV5-1	.	TRBJ2-3	CASSNQRDTQYF	TGCGCCAGCAGCAACCAACGAGATACGCAGTATTTT
many	TRBV12-3/TRBV12-4	.	TRBJ2-7	CASTQGTSHEQYF	TGTGCCAGCACACAGGGTACCTCCCACGAGCAGTACTTC
few	TRBV3-1	.	TRBJ1-1	CAVGGGATEAFF	TGTGCGGTCGGAGGGGGGGCCACTGAAGCTTTCTTT
many	TRBV12-3/TRBV12-4	TRBD1	TRBJ2-1	CASSSWTGVNEQFF	TGTGCCAGCAGTTCTTGGACAGGGGTCAATGAGCAGTTCTTC
.	TRBV7-2	.	TRBJ2-7	CASSLDRRPEQYF	TGTGCCAGCAGCTTAGACCGTCGACCCGAGCAGTACTTC
many	TRBV20-1	.	TRBJ1-4	CSAPVWDTFNEKLFF	TGCAGTGCTCCTGTCTGGGACACCTTTAATGAAAAACTGTTTTTT
.	TRBV19	.	TRBJ2-7	CASSIPPYEQYF	TGTGCCAGTAGTATTCCGCCTTACGAGCAGTACTTC
.	TRBV27	.	TRBJ2-7	CASSRFPGYEQYF	TGTGCCAGCAGTCGCTTCCCCGGATACGAGCAGTACTTC
few	TRBV25-1	.	TRBJ2-1	CASSSILLADSSYNEQFF	TGTGCCAGCAGTTCAATTCTCCTAGCAGACAGCTCCTACAATGAGCAGTTCTTC
.	TRBV20-1	.	TRBJ2-3	CSVIQRQSTDTQYF	TGCAGCGTTATCCAGCGGCAAAGCACAGATACGCAGTATTTT
many	TRBV27	TRBD2	TRBJ2-7	CASRGSGRYEQYF	TGTGCCAGCAGGGGAAGCGGGAGATACGAGCAGTACTTC
few	TRBV7-2	.	TRBJ2-7	CASSSGLSSEQYF	TGTGCCAGCAGCTCAGGACTTTCCAGTGAGCAGTACTTC
few	TRBV18	.	TRBJ1-5	CASTRQDGIPPQHF	TGTGCCAGCACGCGGCAGGACGGGATCCCGCCCCAGCATTTT
.	TRBV5-1	.	TRBJ1-2	CASSHGARPSGGYTF	TGCGCCAGCAGCCACGGCGCACGGCCTTCGGGTGGCTACACCTTC
.	TRBV5-1	TRBD1	TRBJ2-3	CASGLDRGRTDTQYF	TGCGCCAGCGGCTTAGACAGGGGGCGAACAGATACGCAGTATTTT
.	TRBV18	TRBD2	TRBJ2-7	CASSPTGLAAYEQYF	TGTGCCAGCTCGCCAACGGGACTAGCGGCCTACGAGCAGTACTTC
.	TRBV10-3	TRBD2	TRBJ2-3	CAIKESGRGEDTQYF	TGTGCCATCAAGGAAAGCGGGAGGGGGGAAGATACGCAGTATTTT
.	TRBV3-1	.	TRBJ2-3	CASRGGSSTDTQYF	TGTGCCAGCAGAGGTGGGTCCTCCACAGATACGCAGTATTTT
few	TRBV7-2	.	TRBJ2-2	CASSLDSSNTGELFF	TGTGCCAGCAGCTTGGACAGTTCGAACACCGGGGAGCTGTTTTTT
many	TRBV20-1	.	TRBJ1-1	CSARDLLRGGTEAFF	TGCAGTGCTAGAGATCTCCTTCGGGGGGGCACTGAAGCTTTCTTT
few	TRBV12-5	.	TRBJ2-5	CASALGQQETQYF	TGTGCTAGTGCCCTGGGGCAGCAAGAGACCCAGTACTTC
few	TRBV5-1	.	TRBJ1-6	CASSSQTQQGAPLHF	TGCGCCAGCAGCTCTCAAACCCAACAGGGAGCACCCCTCCACTTT
.	TRBV24-1	.	TRBJ2-5	CATSYPLGVETQYF	TGTGCCACCAGTTATCCGCTGGGGGTAGAGACCCAGTACTTC
many	TRBV12-3/TRBV12-4	.	TRBJ2-1	CASSSTGLEQFF	TGTGCCAGCAGTTCCACAGGCCTTGAGCAGTTCTTC
many	TRBV18	.	TRBJ1-1	CASSPTRSTEAFF	TGTGCCAGCAGCCCTACACGGAGCACTGAAGCTTTCTTT
.	TRBV2	TRBD2	TRBJ2-5	CTFCLEVEGLAGIKETQYF	TGTACCTTCTGTTTAGAGGTGGAGGGACTAGCGGGGATCAAAGAGACCCAGTACTTC
.	TRBV20-1	.	TRBJ2-2	CSASPLRDQMNTGELFF	TGCAGTGCTAGCCCCCTGCGGGACCAGATGAACACCGGGGAGCTGTTTTTT
.	TRBV29-1	.	TRBJ1-3	CSVENSGPDSGNTIYF	TGCAGCGTTGAAAACTCAGGGCCGGACTCTGGAAACACCATATATTTT
few	TRBV7-2	.	TRBJ2-4	CASSLRRQNDIQYF	TGTGCCAGCAGCCTCCGACGGCAGAACGACATTCAGTACTTC
.	TRBV5-1	.	TRBJ1-6	CASSLEGRYNSPLHF	TGCGCCAGCAGCTTGGAGGGACGGTATAATTCACCCCTCCACTTT
few	TRBV27	.	TRBJ2-1	CASTHGRSSYNEQFF	TGTGCCAGCACCCACGGCCGGAGCTCCTACAATGAGCAGTTCTTC
.	TRBV5-5	TRBD1	TRBJ1-2	CASTRQGHRDGYTF	TGTGCCAGCACAAGACAGGGGCATCGGGATGGCTACACCTTC
.	TRBV7-9	.	TRBJ1-2	CASSLIPPGPYGYTF	TGTGCCAGCAGCTTAATCCCTCCGGGGCCCTATGGCTACACCTTC